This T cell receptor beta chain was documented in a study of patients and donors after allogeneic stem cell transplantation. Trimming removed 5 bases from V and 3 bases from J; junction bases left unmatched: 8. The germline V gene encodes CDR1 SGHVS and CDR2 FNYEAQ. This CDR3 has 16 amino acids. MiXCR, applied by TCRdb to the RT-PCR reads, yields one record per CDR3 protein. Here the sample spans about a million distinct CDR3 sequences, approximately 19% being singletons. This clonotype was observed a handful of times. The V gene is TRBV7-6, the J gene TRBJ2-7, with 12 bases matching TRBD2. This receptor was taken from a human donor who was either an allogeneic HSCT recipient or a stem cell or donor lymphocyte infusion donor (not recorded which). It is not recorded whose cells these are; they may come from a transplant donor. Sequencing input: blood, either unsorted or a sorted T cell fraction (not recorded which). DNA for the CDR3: TGTGCCAGCAGCCGGACTAGCGGGAAGGTGGTCTACGAGCAGTACTTC. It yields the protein CASSRTSGKVVYEQYF.